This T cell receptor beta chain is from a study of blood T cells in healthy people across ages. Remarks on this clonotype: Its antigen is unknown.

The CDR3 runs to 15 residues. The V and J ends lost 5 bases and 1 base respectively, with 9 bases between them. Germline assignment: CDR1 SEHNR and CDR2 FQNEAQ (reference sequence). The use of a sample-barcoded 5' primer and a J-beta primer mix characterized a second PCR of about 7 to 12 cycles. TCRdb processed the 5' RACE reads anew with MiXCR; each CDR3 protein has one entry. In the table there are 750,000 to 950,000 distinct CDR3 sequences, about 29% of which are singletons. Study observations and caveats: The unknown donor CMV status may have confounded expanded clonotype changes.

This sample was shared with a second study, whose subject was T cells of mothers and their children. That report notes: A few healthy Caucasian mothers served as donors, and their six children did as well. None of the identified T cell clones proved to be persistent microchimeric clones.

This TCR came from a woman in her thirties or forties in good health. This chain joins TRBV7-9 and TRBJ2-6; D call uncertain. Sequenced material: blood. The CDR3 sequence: CASSQTESGANVLTF. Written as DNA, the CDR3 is TGTGCCAGCAGCCAGACTGAATCTGGGGCCAACGTCCTGACTTTC.